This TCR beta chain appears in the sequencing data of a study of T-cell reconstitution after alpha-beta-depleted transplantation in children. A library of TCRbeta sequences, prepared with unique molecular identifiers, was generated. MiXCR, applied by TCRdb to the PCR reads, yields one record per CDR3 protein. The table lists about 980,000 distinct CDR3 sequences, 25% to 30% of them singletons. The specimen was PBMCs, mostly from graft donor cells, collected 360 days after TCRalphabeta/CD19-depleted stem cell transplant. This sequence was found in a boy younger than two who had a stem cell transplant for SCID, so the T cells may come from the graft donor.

The CDR3: CASLGTAYEQYF. CDR3 nucleotide sequence: TGTGCCAGCCTAGGGACAGCCTACGAGCAGTACTTC. The gene calls are TRBV6-2 or TRBV6-3 and TRBJ2-7, with TRBD1 matching over 7 bases. This CDR3 spans 12 amino acids. J was trimmed by 2 bases and V by 8 bases; bases with no gene match: 3. CDR1 MNHEY and CDR2 SVGEGT come from the germline V gene.